The entry that follows covers one T cell receptor (beta chain) sequence. An end of the junction differs from the germline gene, which may be a read error. Both TRBC1 and TRBC2 were covered by a beta constant-region primer of two equimolar oligonucleotides. Four rounds of PCR amplified the ligated cDNA using nested alpha and beta constant-region primers plus SP2. Using its own MiXCR run on the UMI-ligation and nested PCR reads, TCRdb lists one record per CDR3 protein. The repertoire holds some 83,000 distinct CDR3 sequences, with about 9.9% as singletons. This CDR3 comprises 13 residues. Germline values: CDR1 MGHRA, CDR2 YSYEKL. The data belong to a study of naive and memory T cell subsets.

The clonotype comes from a human donor in good health. This sequence joins TRBV4-1 and TRBJ2-7; D gene uncertain. The sequencing sample was made of naive CD8+ T cells from blood. The CDR3 nucleotides read TGCGCCAGCGGCCAAGCGATTAACTACGAGCAGTACTTC. Amino acids: CASGQAINYEQYF.